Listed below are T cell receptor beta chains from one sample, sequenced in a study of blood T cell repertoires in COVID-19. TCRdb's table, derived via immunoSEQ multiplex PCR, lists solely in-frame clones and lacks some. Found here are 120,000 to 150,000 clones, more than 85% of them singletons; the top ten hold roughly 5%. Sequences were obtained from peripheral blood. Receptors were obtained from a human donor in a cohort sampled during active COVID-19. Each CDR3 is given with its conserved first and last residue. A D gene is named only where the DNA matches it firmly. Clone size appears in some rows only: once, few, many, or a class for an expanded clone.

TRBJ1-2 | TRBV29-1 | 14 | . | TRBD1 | CSVETIHRGGGYTF | TGCAGCGTTGAAACTATTCACAGGGGCGGGGGCTACACCTTC
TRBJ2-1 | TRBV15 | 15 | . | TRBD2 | CATRGASGNHNEQFF | TGTGCCACCAGGGGGGCTAGCGGGAATCACAATGAGCAGTTCTTC
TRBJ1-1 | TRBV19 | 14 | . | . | CASREETPNTEAFF | TGTGCCAGTCGTGAGGAAACGCCGAACACTGAAGCTTTCTTT
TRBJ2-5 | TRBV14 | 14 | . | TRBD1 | CASSLGTGVETQYF | TGTGCCAGCAGCCTTGGGACAGGGGTTGAGACCCAGTACTTC
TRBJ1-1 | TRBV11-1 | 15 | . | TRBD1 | CASSPMGQKNTEAFF | TGTGCCAGCAGCCCCATGGGACAGAAGAACACTGAAGCTTTCTTT
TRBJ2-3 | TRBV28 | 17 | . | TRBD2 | CASSATRLAGETDTQYF | TGTGCCAGCAGTGCAACCCGACTAGCGGGAGAGACAGATACGCAGTATTTT
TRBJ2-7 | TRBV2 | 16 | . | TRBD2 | CASSQGLAGFTNEQYF | TGTGCCAGCAGTCAGGGGTTAGCGGGATTCACGAACGAGCAGTACTTC
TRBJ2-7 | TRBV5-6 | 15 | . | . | CASSVGGQTYYEQYF | TGTGCCAGCAGCGTGGGGGGACAAACATACTACGAGCAGTACTTC
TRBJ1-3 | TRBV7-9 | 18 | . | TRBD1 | CATYPGQRPTGSGNTIYF | TGTGCCACCTACCCGGGACAGCGTCCTACAGGCTCTGGAAACACCATATATTTT
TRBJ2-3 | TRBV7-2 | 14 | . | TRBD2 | CASSLTSGTDTQYF | TGTGCCAGCAGCCTAACTAGCGGCACAGATACGCAGTATTTT
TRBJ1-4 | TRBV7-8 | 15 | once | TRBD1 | CASSSTGGRIEKLFF | TGTGCCAGCAGCTCCACAGGGGGCAGAATTGAAAAACTGTTTTTT
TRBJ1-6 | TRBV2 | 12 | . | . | CASEDSNSPLHF | TGTGCCAGCGAGGACAGTAATTCACCCCTCCACTTT
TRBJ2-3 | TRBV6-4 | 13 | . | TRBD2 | CASRASGADTQYF | TGTGCCAGCAGAGCCAGCGGGGCGGATACGCAGTATTTT
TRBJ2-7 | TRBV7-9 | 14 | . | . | CASSLEGGSDEQYF | TGTGCCAGCAGCTTAGAGGGGGGGAGTGACGAGCAGTACTTC
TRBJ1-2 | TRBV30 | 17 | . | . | CAWTRPRGQSYFAGYTF | TGTGCCTGGACCCGCCCGCGGGGGCAGTCGTATTTTGCGGGCTACACCTTC
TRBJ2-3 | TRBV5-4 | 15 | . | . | CASSLRQVGTDTQYF | TGTGCCAGCAGCTTAAGACAGGTGGGCACAGATACGCAGTATTTT
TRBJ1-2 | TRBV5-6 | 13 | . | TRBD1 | CASSLVTGAGYTF | TGTGCCAGCAGCTTGGTAACAGGGGCTGGCTACACCTTC
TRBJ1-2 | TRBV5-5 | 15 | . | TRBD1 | CASSLDPTGPYGYTF | TGTGCCAGCAGCTTGGACCCGACAGGGCCCTATGGCTACACCTTC
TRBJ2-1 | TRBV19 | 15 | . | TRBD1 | CASSRTGGKANEQFF | TGTGCCAGTAGTCGGACAGGGGGGAAGGCCAATGAGCAGTTCTTC
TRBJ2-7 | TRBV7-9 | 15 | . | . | CASSLGSPASYEQYF | TGTGCCAGCAGCTTGGGCAGCCCGGCCTCCTACGAGCAGTACTTC
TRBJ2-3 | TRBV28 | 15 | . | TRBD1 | CASSPGDRGTDTQYF | TGTGCCAGCAGTCCGGGGGACAGGGGTACAGATACGCAGTATTTT
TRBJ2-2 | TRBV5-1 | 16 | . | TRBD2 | CASSPGTSGNTRELFF | TGCGCCAGCAGCCCAGGGACTAGCGGGAATACGAGGGAGCTGTTTTTT
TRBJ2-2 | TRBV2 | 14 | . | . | CASRASSNTGELFF | TGTGCCAGCAGAGCAAGTTCGAACACCGGGGAGCTGTTTTTT
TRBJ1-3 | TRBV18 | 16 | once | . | CASSPQKGHSGNTIYF | TGTGCCAGCTCACCACAGAAGGGACACTCTGGAAACACCATATATTTT
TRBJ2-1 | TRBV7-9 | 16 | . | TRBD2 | CASSQTGTSGRYEQFF | TGTGCCAGCAGCCAAACCGGGACTAGCGGGAGATATGAGCAGTTCTTC
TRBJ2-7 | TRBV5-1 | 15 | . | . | CASSLDRGRSYEQYF | TGCGCCAGCAGCTTGGATAGGGGCAGGTCCTACGAGCAGTACTTC
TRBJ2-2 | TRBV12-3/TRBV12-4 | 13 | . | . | CASSLRDTGELFF | TGTGCCAGCAGTTTGAGGGACACCGGGGAGCTGTTTTTT
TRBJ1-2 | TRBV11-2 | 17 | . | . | CASSLEMASQGKGGYTF | TGTGCCAGCAGCTTAGAGATGGCGTCGCAGGGGAAGGGTGGCTACACCTTC
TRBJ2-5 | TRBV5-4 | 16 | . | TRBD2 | CASSLDGGGIQETQYF | TGTGCCAGCAGCTTGGATGGCGGGGGGATCCAAGAGACCCAGTACTTC
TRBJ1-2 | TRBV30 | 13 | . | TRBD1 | CAWSVQGDTLYTF | TGTGCCTGGAGTGTACAGGGGGACACCCTCTACACCTTC
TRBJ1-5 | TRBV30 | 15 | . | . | CAWSENLPGNQPQHF | TGTGCCTGGAGTGAAAACCTCCCGGGGAATCAGCCCCAGCATTTT
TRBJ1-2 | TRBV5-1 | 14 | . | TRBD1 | CASSLGTGNYGYTF | TGCGCCAGCAGCTTGGGGACAGGCAACTATGGCTACACCTTC
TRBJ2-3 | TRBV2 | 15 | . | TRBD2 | CASSLSGSRSDTQYF | TGTGCCAGCAGTCTTAGCGGGAGTAGGTCAGATACGCAGTATTTT
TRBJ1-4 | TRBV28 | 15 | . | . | CASRPPGTPNEKLFF | TGTGCCAGCAGACCCCCCGGGACACCTAATGAAAAACTGTTTTTT
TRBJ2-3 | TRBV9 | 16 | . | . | CASSVVTGEQADTQYF | TGTGCCAGCAGCGTTGTGACTGGGGAGCAGGCAGATACGCAGTATTTT
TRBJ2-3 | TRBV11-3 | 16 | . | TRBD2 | CASSLGGTSGADTQYF | TGTGCCAGCAGCTTAGGAGGGACTAGCGGGGCAGATACGCAGTATTTT
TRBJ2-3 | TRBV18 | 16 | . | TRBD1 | CASSSGQGGLADTQYF | TGTGCCAGCTCATCCGGACAGGGGGGACTGGCAGATACGCAGTATTTT
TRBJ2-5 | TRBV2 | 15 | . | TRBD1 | CASTIEGQGSETQYF | TGTGCCAGCACCATAGAGGGACAGGGGTCAGAGACCCAGTACTTC
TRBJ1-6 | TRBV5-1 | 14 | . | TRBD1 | CASSAKQGSSPLHF | TGCGCCAGCAGCGCTAAACAGGGGTCTTCACCCCTCCACTTT
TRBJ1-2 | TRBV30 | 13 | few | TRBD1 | CAWSLGTGDGYTF | TGTGCCTGGAGCCTAGGGACAGGGGATGGCTACACCTTC
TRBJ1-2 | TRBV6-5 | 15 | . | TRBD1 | CASSNPGQGNYGYTF | TGTGCCAGCAGTAACCCGGGACAGGGGAACTATGGCTACACCTTC
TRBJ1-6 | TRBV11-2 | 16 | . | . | CASSLRAGWDNSPLHF | TGTGCCAGCAGCTTAAGGGCAGGGTGGGATAATTCACCCCTCCACTTT
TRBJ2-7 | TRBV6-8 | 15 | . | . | CASRPFPTRCREQYF | TGTGCCAGCAGGCCGTTCCCAACCCGGTGTCGTGAGCAGTACTTC
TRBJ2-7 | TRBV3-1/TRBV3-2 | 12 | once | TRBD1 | CASSQSGGEQYF | TGTGCCAGCAGCCAATCAGGGGGAGAGCAGTACTTC
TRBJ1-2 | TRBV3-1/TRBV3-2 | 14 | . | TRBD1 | CASSRGQGNYGYTF | TGTGCCAGCAGCCGGGGACAGGGGAACTATGGCTACACCTTC
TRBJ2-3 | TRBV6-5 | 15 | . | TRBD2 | CAELAGGMWTDTQYF | TGTGCCGAGCTAGCGGGGGGGATGTGGACAGATACGCAGTATTTT
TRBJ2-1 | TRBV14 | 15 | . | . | CASSQAALQGSEQFF | TGTGCCAGCAGCCAAGCCGCTCTACAGGGCTCTGAGCAGTTCTTC
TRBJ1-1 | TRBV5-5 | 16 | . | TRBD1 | CASSLAGDRLNTEAFF | TGTGCCAGCAGCTTGGCCGGGGACAGATTGAACACTGAAGCTTTCTTT
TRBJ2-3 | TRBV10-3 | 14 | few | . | CAISEPLGTGTQYF | TGTGCCATCAGTGAGCCTCTAGGAACGGGGACGCAGTATTTT
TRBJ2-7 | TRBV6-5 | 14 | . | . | CASSPPSGAYEQYF | TGTGCCAGCAGTCCTCCGAGTGGTGCCTACGAGCAGTACTTC
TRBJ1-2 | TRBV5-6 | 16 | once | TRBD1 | CASSKASGGSNYGYTF | TGTGCCAGCAGCAAAGCTTCAGGGGGATCAAACTATGGCTACACCTTC
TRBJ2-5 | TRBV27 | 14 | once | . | CASSHQGPQETQYF | TGTGCCAGCAGTCACCAGGGTCCCCAAGAGACCCAGTACTTC
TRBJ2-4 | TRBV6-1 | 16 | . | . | CASSEAGGVAKNIQYF | TGTGCCAGCAGTGAAGCCGGAGGGGTAGCCAAAAACATTCAGTACTTC
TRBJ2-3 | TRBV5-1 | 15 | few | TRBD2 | CASNPLAGSTDTQYF | TGCGCCAGCAATCCACTAGCGGGGAGCACAGATACGCAGTATTTT